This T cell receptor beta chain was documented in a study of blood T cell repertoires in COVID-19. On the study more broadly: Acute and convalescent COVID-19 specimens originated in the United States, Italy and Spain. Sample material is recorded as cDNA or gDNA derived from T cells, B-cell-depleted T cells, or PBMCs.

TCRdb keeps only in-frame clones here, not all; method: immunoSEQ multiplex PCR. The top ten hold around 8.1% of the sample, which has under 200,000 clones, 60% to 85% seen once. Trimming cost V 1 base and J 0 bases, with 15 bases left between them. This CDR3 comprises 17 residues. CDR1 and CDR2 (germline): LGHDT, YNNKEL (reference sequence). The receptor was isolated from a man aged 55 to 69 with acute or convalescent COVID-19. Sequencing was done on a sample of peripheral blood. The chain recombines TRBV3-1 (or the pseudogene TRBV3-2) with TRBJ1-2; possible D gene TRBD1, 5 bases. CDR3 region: CASSQGGLRRANYGYTF. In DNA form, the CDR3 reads TGTGCCAGCAGCCAAGGGGGCCTGCGGAGAGCTAACTATGGCTACACCTTC.